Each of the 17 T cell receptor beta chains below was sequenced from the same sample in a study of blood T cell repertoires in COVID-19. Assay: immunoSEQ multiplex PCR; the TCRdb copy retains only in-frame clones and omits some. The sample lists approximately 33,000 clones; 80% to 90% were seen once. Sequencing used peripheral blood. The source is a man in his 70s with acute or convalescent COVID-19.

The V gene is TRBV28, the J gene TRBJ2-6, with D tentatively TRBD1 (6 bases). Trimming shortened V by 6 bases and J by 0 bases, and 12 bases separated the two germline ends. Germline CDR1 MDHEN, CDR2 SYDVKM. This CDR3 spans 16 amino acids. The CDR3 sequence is CASSPGHSSGANVLTF. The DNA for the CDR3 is TGTGCCAGCAGCCCGGGACACAGCTCTGGGGCCAACGTCCTGACTTTC.

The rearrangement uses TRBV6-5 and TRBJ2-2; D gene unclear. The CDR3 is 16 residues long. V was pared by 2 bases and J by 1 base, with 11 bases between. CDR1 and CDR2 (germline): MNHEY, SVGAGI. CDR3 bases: TGTGCCAGCAGTTACACCGATAGCCTGAACACCGGGGAGCTGTTTTTT. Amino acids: CASSYTDSLNTGELFF.

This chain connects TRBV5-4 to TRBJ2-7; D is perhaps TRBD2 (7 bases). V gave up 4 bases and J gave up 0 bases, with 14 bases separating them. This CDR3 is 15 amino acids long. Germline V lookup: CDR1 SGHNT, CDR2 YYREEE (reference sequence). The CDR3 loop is CASSPVGGASYEQYF. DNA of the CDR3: TGTGCCAGCAGCCCTGTGGGGGGGGCCTCCTACGAGCAGTACTTC.

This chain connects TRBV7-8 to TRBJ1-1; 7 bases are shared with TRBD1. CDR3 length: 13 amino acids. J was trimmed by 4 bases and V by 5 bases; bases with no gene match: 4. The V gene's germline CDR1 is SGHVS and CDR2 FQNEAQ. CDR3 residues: CASSLRGLTEAFF. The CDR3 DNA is TGTGCCAGCAGCCTAAGGGGGCTCACTGAAGCTTTCTTT.

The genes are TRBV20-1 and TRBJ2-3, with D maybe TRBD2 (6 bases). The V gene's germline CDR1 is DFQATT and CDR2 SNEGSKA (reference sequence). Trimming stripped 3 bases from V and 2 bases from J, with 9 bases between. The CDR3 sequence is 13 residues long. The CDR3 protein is CSASAGFTDTQYF. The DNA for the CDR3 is TGCAGTGCTAGTGCGGGGTTCACAGATACGCAGTATTTT.

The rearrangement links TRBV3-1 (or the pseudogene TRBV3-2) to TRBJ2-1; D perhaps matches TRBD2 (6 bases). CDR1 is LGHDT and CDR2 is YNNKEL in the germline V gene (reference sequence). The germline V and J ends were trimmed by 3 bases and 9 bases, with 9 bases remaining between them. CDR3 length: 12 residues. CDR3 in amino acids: CASSHRGGEQFF. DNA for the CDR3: TGTGCCAGCAGCCACCGGGGAGGTGAGCAGTTCTTC.

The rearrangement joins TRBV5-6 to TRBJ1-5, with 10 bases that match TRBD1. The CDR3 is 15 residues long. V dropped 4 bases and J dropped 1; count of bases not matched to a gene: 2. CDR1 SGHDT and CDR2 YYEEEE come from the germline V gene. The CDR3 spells CASSLGQGSNQPQHF. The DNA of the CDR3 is TGTGCCAGCAGCCTGGGACAGGGGAGCAATCAGCCCCAGCATTTT. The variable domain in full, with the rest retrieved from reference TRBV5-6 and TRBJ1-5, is DAGVTQSPTHLIKTRGQQVTLRCSPKSGHDTVSWYQQALGQGPQFIFQYYEEEERQRGNFPDRFSGHQFPNYSSELNVNALLLGDSALYLCASSLGQGSNQPQHFGDGTRLSIL.

The chain's CDR3 is CASSPSRGWNGYTF. CDR3 DNA: TGTGCCAGCAGCCCCTCAAGGGGTTGGAATGGCTACACCTTC. This chain links TRBV3-1 (or the pseudogene TRBV3-2) with TRBJ1-2, with D perhaps matching TRBD1 (5 bases). Germline CDR1 LGHDT, CDR2 YNNKEL (reference sequence). CDR3 length: 14 residues. V lost 4 bases and J 6 bases, leaving 15 bases between the germline ends.

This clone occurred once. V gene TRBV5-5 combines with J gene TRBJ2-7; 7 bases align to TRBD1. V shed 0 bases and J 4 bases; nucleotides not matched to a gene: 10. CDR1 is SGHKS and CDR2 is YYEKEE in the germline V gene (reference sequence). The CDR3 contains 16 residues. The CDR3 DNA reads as TGTGCCAGCAGCTTGGCCCCGGGACAGCGAGCGTACGAGCAGTACTTC. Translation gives CASSLAPGQRAYEQYF.

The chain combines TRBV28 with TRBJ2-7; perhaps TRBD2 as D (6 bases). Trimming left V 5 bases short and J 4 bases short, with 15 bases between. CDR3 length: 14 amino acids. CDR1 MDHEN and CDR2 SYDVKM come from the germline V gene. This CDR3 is CASSPPRTIYEQYF. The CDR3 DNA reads TGTGCCAGCAGTCCGCCTAGGACTATTTACGAGCAGTACTTC. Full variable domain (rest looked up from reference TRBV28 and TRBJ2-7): DVKVTQSSRYLVKRTGEKVFLECVQDMDHENMFWYRQDPGLGLRLIYFSYDVKMKEKGDIPEGYSVSREKKERFSLILESASTNQTSMYLCASSPPRTIYEQYFGPGTRLTVT.

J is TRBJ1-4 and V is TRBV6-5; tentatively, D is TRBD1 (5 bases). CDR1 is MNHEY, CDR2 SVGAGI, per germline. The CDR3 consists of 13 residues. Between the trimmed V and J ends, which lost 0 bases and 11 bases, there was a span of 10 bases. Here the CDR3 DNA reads TGTGCCAGCAGTTACTCGAGCGGGGGGAAACTGTTTTTT. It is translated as CASSYSSGGKLFF.

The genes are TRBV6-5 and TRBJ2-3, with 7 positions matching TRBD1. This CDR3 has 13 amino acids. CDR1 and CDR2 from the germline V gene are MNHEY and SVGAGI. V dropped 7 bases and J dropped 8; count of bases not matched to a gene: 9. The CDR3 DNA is TGTGCCAGCAAGGAGACAGGGTCCGCTACGCAGTATTTT. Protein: CASKETGSATQYF.

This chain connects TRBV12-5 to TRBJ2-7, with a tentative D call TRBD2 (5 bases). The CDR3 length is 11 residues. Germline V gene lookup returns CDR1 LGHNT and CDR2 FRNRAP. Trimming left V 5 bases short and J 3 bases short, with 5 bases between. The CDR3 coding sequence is TGTGCTAGTGGTGAGGGCTACGAGCAGTACTTC. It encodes CASGEGYEQYF.

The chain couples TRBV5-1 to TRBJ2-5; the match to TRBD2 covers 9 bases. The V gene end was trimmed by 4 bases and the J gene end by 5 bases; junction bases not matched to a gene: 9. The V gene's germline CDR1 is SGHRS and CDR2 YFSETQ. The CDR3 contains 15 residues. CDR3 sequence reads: CASSTLSGSGETQYF. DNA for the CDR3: TGCGCCAGCAGCACCCTTAGCGGGAGCGGCGAGACCCAGTACTTC.

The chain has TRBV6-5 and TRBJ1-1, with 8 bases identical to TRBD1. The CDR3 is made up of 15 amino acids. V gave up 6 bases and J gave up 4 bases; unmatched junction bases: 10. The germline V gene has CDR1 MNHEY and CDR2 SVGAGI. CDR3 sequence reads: CASRNRGSVVTEAFF. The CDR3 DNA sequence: TGTGCCAGCAGGAACAGGGGGTCAGTTGTCACTGAAGCTTTCTTT.

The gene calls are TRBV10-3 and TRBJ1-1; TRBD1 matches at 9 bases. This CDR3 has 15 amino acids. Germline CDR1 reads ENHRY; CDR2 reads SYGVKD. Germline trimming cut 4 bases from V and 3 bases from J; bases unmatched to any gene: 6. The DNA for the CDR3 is TGTGCCATCAGTGCCGGGACAGGGCGGCACACTGAAGCTTTCTTT. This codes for CAISAGTGRHTEAFF.

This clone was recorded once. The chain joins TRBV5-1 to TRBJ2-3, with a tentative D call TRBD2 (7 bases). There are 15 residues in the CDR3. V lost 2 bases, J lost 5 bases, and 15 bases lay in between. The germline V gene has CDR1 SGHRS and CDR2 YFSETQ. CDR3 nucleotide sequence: TGCGCCAGCAGCTTTGCGGCGGGGGCGGGAGATACGCAGTATTTT. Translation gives CASSFAAGAGDTQYF.